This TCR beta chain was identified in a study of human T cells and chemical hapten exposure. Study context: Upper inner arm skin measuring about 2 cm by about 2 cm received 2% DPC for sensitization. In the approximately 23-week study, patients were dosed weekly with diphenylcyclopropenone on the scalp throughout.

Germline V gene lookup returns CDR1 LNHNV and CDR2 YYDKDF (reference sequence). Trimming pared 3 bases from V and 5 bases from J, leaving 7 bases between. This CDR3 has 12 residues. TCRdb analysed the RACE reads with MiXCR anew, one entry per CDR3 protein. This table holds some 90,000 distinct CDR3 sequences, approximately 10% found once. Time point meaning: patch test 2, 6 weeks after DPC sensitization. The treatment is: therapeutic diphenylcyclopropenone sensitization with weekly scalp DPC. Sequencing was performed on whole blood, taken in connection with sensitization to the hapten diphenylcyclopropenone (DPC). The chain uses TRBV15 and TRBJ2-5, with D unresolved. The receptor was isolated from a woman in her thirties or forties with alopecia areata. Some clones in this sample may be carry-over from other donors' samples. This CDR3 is CATSRVAETQYF. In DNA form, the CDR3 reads TGTGCCACCAGCAGGGTGGCGGAGACCCAGTACTTC.